What follows describes a single T cell receptor (beta chain). These data come from a study of blood T cell repertoires in COVID-19. Turning to the study itself: Samples came from the United States, Italy and Spain, spanning acute and convalescent COVID-19. From T cells, B-cell-depleted T cells, or PBMCs came the material, which was cDNA or gDNA.

As handled by the study authors: Estimation of nucleated cell counts was performed using reference gene primer amplification. Produced via immunoSEQ multiplex PCR; TCRdb's table is partial and in-frame only. V and J calls and clone size are as listed in that table; D and trimming were resolved from the DNA. The top ten hold 2.9% of the sample, which has under 200,000 clones, approximately 88% seen once. V was pared by 1 base and J by 5 bases, with 5 bases of the junction left unmatched. This CDR3 comprises 15 residues. Germline V lookup: CDR1 LGHDT, CDR2 YNNKEL (reference sequence). The chain combines TRBV3-1 (or the pseudogene TRBV3-2) with TRBJ2-5, with 9 bases identical to TRBD1. This TCR was sampled from a woman aged 60 to 75 with acute or convalescent COVID-19. The sequenced material came from peripheral blood. This CDR3 is CASSQGTGVRETQYF. CDR3 coding DNA: TGTGCCAGCAGCCAAGGGACAGGGGTGCGGGAGACCCAGTACTTC.